The 15 T cell receptor beta chains reported below all come from one sample, sequenced in a study of blood T cell repertoires in COVID-19. Assay used: immunoSEQ multiplex PCR; TCRdb lists only in-frame clones, some missing. The sample records 200,000 to 300,000 clones, roughly 89% being singletons. Material: PBMCs or T cells enriched from blood (not recorded which). These receptors came from a woman aged 30 to 39 with acute COVID-19.

This sequence joins TRBV19 and TRBJ2-4, with 7 bases identical to TRBD2. This CDR3 has 16 amino acids. In germline, CDR1 is LNHDA, CDR2 SQIVND (reference sequence). V was pared by 2 bases and J by 6 bases, with 10 bases of the junction left unmatched. The chain's CDR3 is CASSITAGEGANIQYF. The CDR3 region has the DNA TGTGCCAGTAGTATAACCGCCGGGGAGGGAGCAAACATTCAGTACTTC.

The CDR3 reads CASSFVQNYGYTF. CDR3 nucleotide sequence: TGTGCCAGCAGTTTCGTGCAGAACTATGGCTACACCTTC. V is TRBV12-3 or TRBV12-4 and J is TRBJ1-2; unclear D gene. The CDR3 length is 13 residues. V was trimmed by 3 bases and J by 2 bases, leaving 7 bases between them.

This clone was seen repeatedly, ten times or more. The chain couples TRBV5-1 to TRBJ2-3; 7 nucleotides match TRBD2. Germline CDR1 is SGHRS and CDR2 is YFSETQ. There are 15 residues in the CDR3. The ends lost 4 bases at V and 2 bases at J; junction bases unmatched: 7. The chain's CDR3 is CASSPPAGDTDTQYF. The CDR3 DNA reads TGCGCCAGCAGCCCGCCCGCGGGGGACACAGATACGCAGTATTTT. Together with reference TRBV5-1 and TRBJ2-3, the CDR3 gives the full variable domain: KAGVTQTPRYLIKTRGQQVTLSCSPISGHRSVSWYQQTPGQGLQFLFEYFSETQRNKGNFPGRFSGRQFSNSRSEMNVSTLELGDSALYLCASSPPAGDTDTQYFGPGTRLTVL.

The CDR3 protein is CASSESPGNTEAFF. CDR3 nucleotides: TGCGCCAGCAGTGAGTCCCCGGGGAACACTGAAGCTTTCTTT. The chain recombines TRBV10-1 with TRBJ1-1; D not resolved. Germline assignment: CDR1 WNHNN and CDR2 SYGVQD (reference sequence). This CDR3 has 14 residues. V was trimmed by 0 bases and J by 1 base, leaving 6 bases between them.

This rearrangement joins TRBV20-1 to TRBJ1-2; D is unclear. The V gene's germline CDR1 is DFQATT and CDR2 SNEGSKA (reference sequence). The CDR3 sequence is 14 residues long. V lost 3 bases to trimming and J lost 0 bases, with 11 bases between them. The CDR3 loop reads CSASRTGTNYGYTF. CDR3 in DNA: TGCAGTGCTAGTCGCACGGGAACTAACTATGGCTACACCTTC.

The chain uses TRBV13 and TRBJ1-1; D unclear. From germline, CDR1 is PRHDT and CDR2 FYEKMQ (reference sequence). The CDR3 length is 14 residues. Between the trimmed V and J ends, which lost 3 bases and 1 base, there was a span of 9 bases. CDR3 DNA: TGTGCCAGCAGCTTGGAAGGAGAGAACACTGAAGCTTTCTTT. Translation gives CASSLEGENTEAFF.

The chain uses TRBV6-5 and TRBJ2-3; possible D gene TRBD1, 6 bases. The CDR3 contains 14 residues. Germline CDR1 is MNHEY and CDR2 is SVGAGI. Trimming shortened V by 6 bases and J by 5 bases, and 15 bases separated the two germline ends. The CDR3 nucleotides read TGTGCCAGCAGCCCCGGACAGCAGAGAGATACGCAGTATTTT. Translated: CASSPGQQRDTQYF.

The chain combines TRBV12-3 or TRBV12-4 with TRBJ2-2; D is undetermined. This CDR3 comprises 12 residues. V dropped 6 bases and J dropped 7 bases, with 9 bases sitting between them. The CDR3 spells CASSKIGGELFF. The DNA of the CDR3 is TGTGCCAGCAGCAAGATCGGCGGGGAGCTGTTTTTT.

This clone showed up just once. This chain links TRBV7-2 with TRBJ2-1; TRBD1 aligns across 8 bases. J lost 14 bases, V lost 5 bases, and 14 bases had no gene match. The V gene's germline CDR1 is SGHTA and CDR2 FQGNSA. There are 14 residues in the CDR3. The CDR3 coding sequence is TGTGCCAGCAGCCTACCGGGGACAGGCGCCGCAAAGTTCTTC. Translation: CASSLPGTGAAKFF. The whole variable domain, filled in from reference TRBV7-2 and TRBJ2-1, reads GAGVSQSPSNKVTEKGKDVELRCDPISGHTALYWYRQSLGQGLEFLIYFQGNSAPDKSGLPSDRFSAERTGGSVSTLTIQRTQQEDSAVYLCASSLPGTGAAKFFGPGTRLTVL.

The rearrangement links TRBV5-4 to TRBJ2-7; no clear D. This CDR3 has 13 residues. V lost 4 bases, J lost 7 bases, and 15 bases lay in between. Per germline, CDR1 SGHNT and CDR2 YYREEE (reference sequence). The CDR3 here is CASSRLTGGEQYF. The CDR3 nucleotides are TGTGCCAGCAGCCGCCTGACGGGTGGGGAGCAGTACTTC.

The rearrangement uses TRBV5-4 and TRBJ1-2; 9 nucleotides align to TRBD1. This CDR3 is 13 amino acids long. Losses at the gene ends were 4 bases for V and 5 bases for J; bases not matched to a gene: 3. Germline V gene data show CDR1 as SGHNT and CDR2 as YYREEE (reference sequence). CDR3 in DNA: TGTGCCAGCAGCCAACAGGGGGCTTATGGCTACACCTTC. Protein: CASSQQGAYGYTF.

V is TRBV28 and J is TRBJ2-7; possible D gene TRBD2, 6 bases. CDR3 length: 15 amino acids. Germline CDR1 MDHEN, CDR2 SYDVKM. V shed 6 bases and J shed 4 bases, with 19 bases lying between them. The chain's CDR3 is CASSLGGTEIYEQYF. The CDR3 nucleotides read TGTGCCAGCAGCCTGGGGGGAACGGAGATTTACGAGCAGTACTTC.

This rearrangement joins TRBV4-1 to TRBJ1-4; D gene ambiguous. The CDR3 sequence is 15 residues long. Trimming took 2 bases from V and 4 from J, leaving 11 bases between them. Germline loops: CDR1 MGHRA, CDR2 YSYEKL. The CDR3: CASSQLQLINEKLFF. Written as DNA, the CDR3 is TGCGCCAGCAGCCAACTACAGCTAATTAATGAAAAACTGTTTTTT.

The rearrangement joins TRBV6-1 to TRBJ1-2; no reliable D call. V gave up 1 base and J gave up 4 bases, with 13 bases separating them. Germline V lookup: CDR1 MNHNS, CDR2 SASEGT. This CDR3 comprises 15 residues. CDR3 region: CASSEGHMMGYGYTF. Written as DNA, the CDR3 is TGTGCCAGCAGTGAAGGACACATGATGGGCTATGGCTACACCTTC.

The V call is TRBV27, the J call TRBJ1-2; 8 positions match TRBD1. The CDR3 contains 14 residues. Trimming removed 3 bases from V and 4 bases from J; junction bases left unmatched: 4. CDR1 and CDR2 (germline): MNHEY, SMNVEV (reference sequence). The CDR3 DNA reads as TGTGCCAGCAGTTTGGACAGGGACGGCTATGGCTACACCTTC. Encoded protein: CASSLDRDGYGYTF.